This T cell receptor (beta chain) was found in a study of T cells after yellow fever vaccination. Overall study: SMART-Seq v4 Ultra Low Input prepared the low-cell-number fractions. Notes on the study in general: In post-booster samples, most primary-vaccination clones reappeared (approximately 97% CD4, 88% CD8). Peaking on day 5 versus 15, the secondary response was faster but weaker.

Points on this clonotype: As yet, its antigen is unknown.

V lost 6 bases, J lost 6 bases, and 11 bases stayed unmatched. The V gene's germline CDR1 is DFQATT and CDR2 SNEGSKA (reference sequence). The CDR3 totals 14 residues. The TCR cDNA carried a universal primer site and UMIs from 5'RACE template switching. TCRdb used MiXCR to reprocess the 5' RACE reads, holding one entry per CDR3 protein. Of some 350,000 distinct CDR3 sequences listed, roughly 4.3% are singletons. This TCR was sampled from a man in his late teens or twenties who received the YFV17D yellow fever vaccine. V and J are TRBV20-1 and TRBJ2-1; 7 bases map to TRBD2. The sample in question was PBMCs, obtained 5 days after the yellow fever booster vaccination. CDR3 sequence reads: CSATTWRGINEQFF. The CDR3 DNA follows: TGCAGTGCCACGACTTGGCGGGGGATCAATGAGCAGTTCTTC.